This T cell receptor (beta chain) is drawn from a study of technical replicates of blood from a handful of donors. Produced via immunoSEQ multiplex PCR; TCRdb's table is partial and in-frame only. Of under 85,000 clones listed, roughly 93% are singletons. The CDR3 runs 13 residues. The germline V and J ends were trimmed by 2 bases and 6 bases, with 11 bases remaining between them. CDR1 is ENHRY, CDR2 SYGVKD, per germline. The sequenced sample consisted of T cells isolated from PBMCs. The receptor's source is a human donor in good health. This chain links TRBV10-3 with TRBJ2-7; tentative D call: TRBD2 (5 bases). CDR3 nucleotides: TGTGCCATCAGTGAGACGGAACGGGGCGAGCAGTACTTC. It translates to CAISETERGEQYF.